This T cell receptor beta chain was captured by sequencing in a study of blood T cell repertoires in COVID-19. Across the study: Specimens from acute and convalescent COVID-19 originated in the United States, Italy and Spain. PBMCs, B-cell-depleted T cells, or T cells were the source of the cDNA or gDNA that made up the material.

Per the study methods: Estimation of nucleated cell counts relied on the amplification of reference gene primers. Assay: immunoSEQ multiplex PCR; the TCRdb copy retains only in-frame clones and omits some. V, J and clone size reflect that table, while D and trimming were determined from the DNA. The table shows some 150,000 clones, with roughly 87% occurring only once. Losses at the gene ends were 3 bases for V and 3 bases for J; bases not matched to a gene: 10. This CDR3 contains 16 residues. The germline V gene has CDR1 SGDLS and CDR2 YYNGEE. Sequencing used peripheral blood. The chain uses TRBV9 and TRBJ2-7; 9 nucleotides align to TRBD1. The TCR was taken from a woman aged 55-70 years who had recovered from COVID-19. CDR3 amino acids: CASSEGPPGQGYEQYF. The CDR3 nucleotides read TGTGCCAGCAGCGAGGGCCCCCCGGGACAGGGCTACGAGCAGTACTTC.